The next 18 T cell receptor beta chains were all read from a single sample in a study of blood T cells in healthy people across ages. A J-beta primer mix and a sample-barcoded 5' primer were used in a second PCR of roughly 7 to 12 cycles. MiXCR was run by TCRdb on the 5' RACE reads, yielding one entry per CDR3 protein. The sample lists nearly 800,000 distinct CDR3 sequences, 20% to 25% occurring once. These data are also associated with another study on T cells of mothers and their children.

Sequenced material: blood. These receptors all come from a boy aged 10-17 years in good health.

In its sample, this clonotype was seen a few times. The rearrangement links TRBV20-1 to TRBJ2-5; tentatively, D is TRBD2 (6 bases). Judging by the DNA end, TRBJ2-7 fits better; the J call may be wrong. CDR3 length equals 16 residues. Germline CDR1 DFQATT, CDR2 SNEGSKA (reference sequence). CDR3 sequence: CSARDPASESYYEQYF. CDR3 in DNA: TGCAGTGCTAGAGATCCGGCTAGCGAGAGTTACTACGAGCAGTACTTC.

The chain links TRBV4-3 to TRBJ2-6; D may correspond to TRBD1 or TRBD2 (6 bases each). Germline CDR1 LGHNA, CDR2 YSLEER. The CDR3 runs 14 residues. Trimming left V 8 bases short and J 9 bases short, with 17 bases between. The CDR3 nucleotides read TGCGCCAGCTCACCGGGGGCGGATTTCAACGTCCTGACTTTC. Its translation is CASSPGADFNVLTF.

This clonotype was observed a single time. CDR3 DNA sequence: TGCAGCGTCGCCGTAGCGGGGTTAGCCAAAAACATTCAGTACTTC. Encoded protein: CSVAVAGLAKNIQYF. The chain combines TRBV29-1 with TRBJ2-4; TRBD2 matches 8 bases. This CDR3 contains 15 residues. The J segment lost 0 bases and the V segment lost 6 bases, leaving 7 bases of the junction unmatched. The V gene's germline CDR1 is SQVTM and CDR2 ANQGSEA.

This rearrangement joins TRBV7-2 to TRBJ2-5; D is perhaps TRBD2 (5 bases). Trimming shortened V by 5 bases and J by 2 bases, and 15 bases separated the two germline ends. The CDR3 is 15 residues long. Germline CDR1 SGHTA, CDR2 FQGNSA. CDR3 DNA sequence: TGTGCCAGCAGCCGTTCGCGGGTTACGCAAGAGACCCAGTACTTC. Translated: CASSRSRVTQETQYF.

The rearrangement joins TRBV7-3 to TRBJ2-5; 8 nucleotides align to TRBD2. The CDR3 contains 16 residues. Trimming removed 1 base from V and 5 bases from J; junction bases left unmatched: 9. Germline CDR1 reads SGHTA; CDR2 reads FQGTGA. CDR3 sequence: CASSLSPPGGPETQYF. The CDR3 DNA is TGTGCCAGCAGCTTAAGCCCCCCGGGGGGGCCGGAGACCCAGTACTTC. Full variable domain (outside the CDR3, taken from reference TRBV7-3 and TRBJ2-5): GAGVSQTPSNKVTEKGKYVELRCDPISGHTALYWYRQSLGQGPEFLIYFQGTGAADDSGLPNDRFFAVRPEGSVSTLKIQRTERGDSAVYLCASSLSPPGGPETQYFGPGTRLLVL.

This clonotype was counted once. The rearrangement links TRBV7-6 to TRBJ2-1, with D maybe TRBD1 (6 bases). Trimming pared 5 bases from V and 4 bases from J, leaving 15 bases between. This CDR3 has 15 residues. Germline assignment: CDR1 SGHVS and CDR2 FNYEAQ. The CDR3 DNA is TGTGCCAGCAGCCAAGCCGGGACACCTTACAATGAGCAGTTCTTC. This gives the protein CASSQAGTPYNEQFF.

About this clonotype: A read error may account for a junction end that differs from germline. The V call is TRBV5-5, the J call TRBJ2-1; 8 bases agree with TRBD1. Germline V gene data show CDR1 as SGHKS and CDR2 as YYEKEE (reference sequence). The CDR3 loop spans 13 amino acids. The CDR3 here is CAGSLDRDNEQFF. CDR3 coding DNA: TGTGCCGGCAGCTTGGACAGGGACAATGAGCAGTTCTTC.

This chain joins TRBV15 and TRBJ2-7; D is uncertain. This CDR3 has 13 amino acids. With 1 base removed from V and 4 bases from J, the gap between germline ends came to 8 bases. Germline CDR1 is LNHNV and CDR2 is YYDKDF (reference sequence). CDR3 coding DNA: TGTGCCACCAGCAGAGGGGTTGGGTACGAGCAGTACTTC. Its protein is CATSRGVGYEQYF.

This clonotype has only a few counts. The gene calls are TRBV24-1 and TRBJ2-1; 9 nucleotides match TRBD2. With 3 bases clipped from V and 4 bases from J, the junction kept 3 bases outside the gene matches. The CDR3 is 15 residues long. Per the germline V gene, CDR1 is KGHDR and CDR2 is SFDVKD. The CDR3 sequence is CATSDSTSGYNEQFF. The CDR3, as DNA: TGTGCCACCAGTGATAGCACTAGCGGGTACAATGAGCAGTTCTTC.

A remark on this clonotype: A junction end diverges from the germline sequence, so it may reflect a read error. The rearrangement joins TRBV20-1 to TRBJ2-7; D ambiguous. The J call could be wrong; TRBJ2-5 is a better fit for the DNA end. CDR1 and CDR2 (germline): DFQATT, SNEGSKA (reference sequence). This CDR3 has 10 amino acids. CDR3 in DNA: TGCAGTGTTAGACAAGAGACCCAGTACTTC. Its protein product is CSVRQETQYF.

The V and J genes are TRBV19 and TRBJ1-4; no firm D call. Germline assignment: CDR1 LNHDA and CDR2 SQIVND (reference sequence). The CDR3 length is 14 residues. With 4 bases removed from V and 1 base from J, the gap between germline ends came to 7 bases. CDR3 in DNA: TGTGCCAGTAGTAGTCAGTTAACTAATGAAAAACTGTTTTTT. Its protein is CASSSQLTNEKLFF.

This clonotype was seen a handful of times. The V call is TRBV6-2 or TRBV6-3, the J call TRBJ1-2; D is ambiguous. Germline assignment: CDR1 MNHEY and CDR2 SVGEGT. The CDR3 has 14 residues. V shed 4 bases and J shed 3 bases, with 12 bases lying between them. CDR3 DNA: TGTGCCAGCAGTTCCCAAGGAGGGCACTATGGCTACACCTTC. It specifies CASSSQGGHYGYTF.

The chain has TRBV9 and TRBJ1-2; possibly TRBD1 for D (6 bases). Trimming left V 0 bases short and J 0 bases short, with 15 bases between. The germline gives CDR1 SGDLS, CDR2 YYNGEE. This CDR3 contains 17 residues. The CDR3 loop reads CASSVASGDPSNYGYTF. The DNA of the CDR3 is TGTGCCAGCAGCGTAGCTTCAGGGGACCCTTCTAACTATGGCTACACCTTC.

At least ten counts were recorded for this clonotype. The genes are TRBV29-1 and TRBJ2-5; D perhaps matches TRBD1 (5 bases). This CDR3 comprises 15 residues. The ends were cut back, 3 bases at V and 5 bases at J, with 19 bases in the middle. Germline values: CDR1 SQVTM, CDR2 ANQGSEA. The CDR3 nucleotides read TGCAGCGTTGATTCCCACCTTCGACCAGGGGAGACCCAGTACTTC. Translated, it gives CSVDSHLRPGETQYF.

The gene calls are TRBV7-2 and TRBJ1-5; TRBD1 is a possible D gene (5 bases). The CDR3 has 15 residues. V was pared by 1 base and J by 1 base, with 8 bases between. Germline V gene sequence: CDR1 SGHTA, CDR2 FQGNSA. The CDR3, as DNA: TGTGCCAGCAGCTTAGGGACATTGAGCAATCAGCCCCAGCATTTT. Translated: CASSLGTLSNQPQHF.

This clonotype was detected only a few times. The genes are TRBV28 and TRBJ1-2; D is perhaps TRBD1 (6 bases). CDR1 MDHEN and CDR2 SYDVKM come from the germline V gene. The CDR3 spans 15 residues. Trimming cost V 4 bases and J 0 bases, with 12 bases left between them. The CDR3 here is CASSSSTGANYGYTF. The CDR3 DNA sequence: TGTGCCAGCAGTTCGTCGACAGGAGCTAACTATGGCTACACCTTC.

The chain is built from TRBV21-1 and TRBJ2-1. TRBV21-1 is a pseudogene locus. This CDR3 has 16 amino acids. CDR3 coding DNA: TGTGCCAGCAGCAATAGCGGGAGGGGATCCTACAATGAGCAGTTCTTC. Its protein product is CASSNSGRGSYNEQFF.

This clonotype appeared a few times. The CDR3 loop is CASSQDRRGSTGELFF. CDR3 sequence (DNA): TGCGCCAGCAGCCAAGATCGTAGGGGCTCGACCGGGGAGCTGTTTTTT. This chain links TRBV4-3 with TRBJ2-2; the D gene is possibly TRBD1 (5 bases). This CDR3 has 16 amino acids. Germline V gives CDR1 LGHNA, CDR2 YSLEER. V dropped 0 bases and J dropped 5 bases, with 13 bases sitting between them.